The text below deals with one TCR beta chain. The data stem from a study of blood T cell repertoires in COVID-19. On the study more broadly: Sites across the United States, Italy and Spain contributed samples from acute and convalescent COVID-19. The cDNA or gDNA used as material had been derived from T cells, B-cell-depleted T cells, or PBMCs.

CDR1 is KGHSH, CDR2 LQKENI, per germline. V dropped 6 bases and J dropped 7 bases, with 18 bases sitting between them. The length of the CDR3 is 15 residues. Authors' data handling: Estimation of nucleated cell counts was performed using reference gene primer amplification. Clones were sequenced by immunoSEQ multiplex PCR, and TCRdb holds only the in-frame ones, with some missing. Clone size and the V and J calls come from that table; the DNA yielded D and trimming. The sample carries some 140,000 clones, approximately 77% recorded once. The specimen was peripheral blood. The chain couples TRBV18 to TRBJ2-2; D is possibly TRBD2 (6 bases). This TCR was sampled from a man at least 80 years old with acute or convalescent COVID-19. This chain's CDR3 is CASSRGTAYGGELFF. The CDR3 region has the DNA TGTGCCAGCTCCCGCGGGACGGCCTATGGCGGGGAGCTGTTTTTT.